This T cell receptor (beta chain) appears in the sequencing data of a study of cytomegalovirus exposure and HLA in healthy donors. Notes on the study in general: Whilst most TCR sequences proved rare, a subset of public TCRs occurred across many donors.

V was pared by 1 base and J by 5 bases, with 13 bases of the junction left unmatched. The germline V gene has CDR1 KGHSH and CDR2 LQKENI. This CDR3 is 17 amino acids long. Sequencing was performed with immunoSEQ multiplex PCR; in TCRdb, only in-frame clones are kept and a portion is missing. This sample has over 150,000 clones, with 85% to 90% found just once. Remarks on this clone: As yet, its antigen is unknown.

This chain links TRBV18 with TRBJ2-7, with 8 nucleotides matching TRBD2. The sample taken for sequencing was PBMCs. The source of this sequence is a man in his late teens or twenties in good health and CMV-seropositive. CDR3 nucleotides: TGTGCCAGCTCACCACGGTTACTAGCGGAGGTCGGTGACGAGCAGTACTTC. Translation gives CASSPRLLAEVGDEQYF.